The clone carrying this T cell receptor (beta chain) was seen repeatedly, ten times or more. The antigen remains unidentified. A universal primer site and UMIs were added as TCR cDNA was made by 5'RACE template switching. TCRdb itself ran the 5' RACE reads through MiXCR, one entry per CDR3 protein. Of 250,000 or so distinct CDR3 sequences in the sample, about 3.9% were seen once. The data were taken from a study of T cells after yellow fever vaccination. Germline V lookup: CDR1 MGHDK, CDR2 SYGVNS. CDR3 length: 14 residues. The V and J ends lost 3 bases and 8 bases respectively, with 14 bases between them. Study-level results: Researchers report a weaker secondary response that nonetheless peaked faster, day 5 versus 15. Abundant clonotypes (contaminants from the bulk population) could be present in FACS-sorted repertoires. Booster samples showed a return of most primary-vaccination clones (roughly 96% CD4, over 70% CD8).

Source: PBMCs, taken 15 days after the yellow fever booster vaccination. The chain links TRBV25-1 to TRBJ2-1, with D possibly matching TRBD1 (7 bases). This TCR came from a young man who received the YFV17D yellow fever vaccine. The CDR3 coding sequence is TGTGCCAGCAGTGACCAAGGAGGGGGCGATGAGCAGTTCTTC. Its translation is CASSDQGGGDEQFF.